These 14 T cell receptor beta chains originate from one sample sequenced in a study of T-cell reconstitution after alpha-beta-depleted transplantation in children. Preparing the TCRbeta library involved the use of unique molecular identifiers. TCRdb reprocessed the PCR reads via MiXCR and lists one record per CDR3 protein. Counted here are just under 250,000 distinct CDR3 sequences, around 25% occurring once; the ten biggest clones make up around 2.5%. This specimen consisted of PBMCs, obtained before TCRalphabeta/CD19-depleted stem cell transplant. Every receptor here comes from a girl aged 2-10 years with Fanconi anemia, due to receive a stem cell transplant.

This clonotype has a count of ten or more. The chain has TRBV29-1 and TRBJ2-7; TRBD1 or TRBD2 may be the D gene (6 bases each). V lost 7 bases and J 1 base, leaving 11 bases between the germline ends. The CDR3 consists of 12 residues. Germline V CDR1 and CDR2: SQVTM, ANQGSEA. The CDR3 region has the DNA TGCAGCGGCGGGACAAATTCCTACGAGCAGTACTTC. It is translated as CSGGTNSYEQYF.

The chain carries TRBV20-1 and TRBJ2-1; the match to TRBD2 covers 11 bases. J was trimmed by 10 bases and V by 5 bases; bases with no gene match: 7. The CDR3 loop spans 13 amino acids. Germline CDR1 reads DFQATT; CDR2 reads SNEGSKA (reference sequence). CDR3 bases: TGCAGTGCTGGACTAGCGGGTGGGGGGGAGCAGTTCTTC. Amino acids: CSAGLAGGGEQFF.

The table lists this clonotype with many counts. The CDR3 protein is CASSQGGSYEQYF. DNA of the CDR3: TGTGCCAGCAGCCAAGGCGGCTCCTACGAGCAGTACTTC. This rearrangement joins TRBV4-2 to TRBJ2-7; D is undetermined. CDR3 length: 13 residues. Looked up from germline, CDR1 is LGHNA and CDR2 is YNFKEQ. The V and J ends lost 1 base and 0 bases respectively, with 4 bases between them.

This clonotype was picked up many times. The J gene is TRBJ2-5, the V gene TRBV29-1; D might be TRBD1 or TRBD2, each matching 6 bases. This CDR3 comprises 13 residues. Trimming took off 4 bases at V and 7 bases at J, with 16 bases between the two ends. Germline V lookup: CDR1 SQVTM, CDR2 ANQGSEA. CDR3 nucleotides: TGCAGCGTTGGGACAAGGGGGGAAGTGACCCAGTACTTC. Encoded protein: CSVGTRGEVTQYF.

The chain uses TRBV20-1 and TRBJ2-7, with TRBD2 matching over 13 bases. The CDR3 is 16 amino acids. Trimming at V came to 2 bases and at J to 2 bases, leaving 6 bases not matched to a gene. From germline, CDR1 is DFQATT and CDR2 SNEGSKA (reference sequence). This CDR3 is CSARPGTSGVAYEQYF. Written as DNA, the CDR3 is TGCAGTGCTAGACCCGGGACTAGCGGGGTGGCCTACGAGCAGTACTTC.

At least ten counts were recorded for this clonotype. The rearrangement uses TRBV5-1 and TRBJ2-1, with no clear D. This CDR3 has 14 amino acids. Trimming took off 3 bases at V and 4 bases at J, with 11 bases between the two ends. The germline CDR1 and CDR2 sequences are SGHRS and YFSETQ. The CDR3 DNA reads TGCGCCAGCAGCTCCCATGGCGAGTACAATGAGCAGTTCTTC. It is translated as CASSSHGEYNEQFF.

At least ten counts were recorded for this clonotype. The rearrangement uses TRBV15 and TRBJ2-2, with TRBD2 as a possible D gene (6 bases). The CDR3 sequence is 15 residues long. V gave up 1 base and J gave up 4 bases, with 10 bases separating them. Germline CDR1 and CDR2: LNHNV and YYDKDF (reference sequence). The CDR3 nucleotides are TGTGCCACCAGCAGAGGACTAGGTGGCACCGGGGAGCTGTTTTTT. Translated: CATSRGLGGTGELFF.

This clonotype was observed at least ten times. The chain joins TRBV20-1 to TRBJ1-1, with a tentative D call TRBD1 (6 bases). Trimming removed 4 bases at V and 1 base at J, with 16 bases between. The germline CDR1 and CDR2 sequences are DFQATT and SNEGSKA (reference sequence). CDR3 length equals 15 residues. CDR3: CSATPMDRTNTEAFF. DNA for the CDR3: TGCAGTGCTACCCCTATGGACAGAACGAACACTGAAGCTTTCTTT.

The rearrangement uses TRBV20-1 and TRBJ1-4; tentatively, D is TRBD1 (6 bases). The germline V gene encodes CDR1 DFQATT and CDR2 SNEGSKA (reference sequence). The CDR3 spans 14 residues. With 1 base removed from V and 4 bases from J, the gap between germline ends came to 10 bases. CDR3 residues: CSARVQGYNEKLFF. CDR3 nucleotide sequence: TGCAGTGCTAGAGTACAGGGTTATAATGAAAAACTGTTTTTT.

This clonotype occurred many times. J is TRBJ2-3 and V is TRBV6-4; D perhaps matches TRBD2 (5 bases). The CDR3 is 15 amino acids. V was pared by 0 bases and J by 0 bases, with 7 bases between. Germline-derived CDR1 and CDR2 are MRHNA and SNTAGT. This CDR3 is CASSDSGGSTDTQYF. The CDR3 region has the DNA TGTGCCAGCAGTGACTCGGGCGGGAGCACAGATACGCAGTATTTT.

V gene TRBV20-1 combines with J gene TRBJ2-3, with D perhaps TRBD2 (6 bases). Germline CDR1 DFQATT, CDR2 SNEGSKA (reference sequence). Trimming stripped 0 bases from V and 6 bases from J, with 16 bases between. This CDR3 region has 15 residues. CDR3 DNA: TGCAGTGCTAGAGATCTGAGCGGGCGGCTGGATACGCAGTATTTT. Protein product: CSARDLSGRLDTQYF.

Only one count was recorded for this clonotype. The CDR3 region is CSATTSGEETQYF. The DNA for the CDR3 is TGCAGTGCTACAACTAGCGGGGAAGAGACCCAGTACTTC. V and J are TRBV20-1 and TRBJ2-5; 10 bases agree with TRBD2. V shed 4 bases and J 3 bases; nucleotides not matched to a gene: 2. This CDR3 region has 13 residues. CDR1 is DFQATT, CDR2 SNEGSKA, per germline (reference sequence).

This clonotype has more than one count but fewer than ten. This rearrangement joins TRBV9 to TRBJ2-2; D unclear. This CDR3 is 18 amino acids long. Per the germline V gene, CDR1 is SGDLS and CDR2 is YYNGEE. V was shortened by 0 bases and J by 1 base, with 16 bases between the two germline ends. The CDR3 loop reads CASSVVPIASGNTGELFF. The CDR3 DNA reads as TGTGCCAGCAGCGTAGTGCCTATTGCTTCGGGGAACACCGGGGAGCTGTTTTTT.

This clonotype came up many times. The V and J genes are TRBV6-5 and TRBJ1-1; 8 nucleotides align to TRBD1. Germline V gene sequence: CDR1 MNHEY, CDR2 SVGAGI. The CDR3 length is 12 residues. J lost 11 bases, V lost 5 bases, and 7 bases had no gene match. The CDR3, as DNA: TGTGCCAGCAGTCCGGACAGGGTACTCGCTTTCTTT. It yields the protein CASSPDRVLAFF.